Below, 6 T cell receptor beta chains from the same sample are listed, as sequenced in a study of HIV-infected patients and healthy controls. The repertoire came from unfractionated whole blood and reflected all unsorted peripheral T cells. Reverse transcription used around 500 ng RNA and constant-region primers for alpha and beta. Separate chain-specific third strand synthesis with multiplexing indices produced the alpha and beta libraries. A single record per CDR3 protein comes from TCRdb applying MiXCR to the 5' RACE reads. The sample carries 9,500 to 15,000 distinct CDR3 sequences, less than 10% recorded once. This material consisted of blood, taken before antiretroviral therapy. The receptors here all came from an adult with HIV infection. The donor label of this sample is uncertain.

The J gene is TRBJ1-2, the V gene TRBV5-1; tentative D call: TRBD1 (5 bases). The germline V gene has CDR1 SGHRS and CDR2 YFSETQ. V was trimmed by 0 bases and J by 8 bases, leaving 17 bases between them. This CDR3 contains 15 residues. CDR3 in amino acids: CASSLAVATGEGYTF. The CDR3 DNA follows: TGCGCCAGCAGCTTGGCGGTCGCAACGGGGGAAGGCTACACCTTC. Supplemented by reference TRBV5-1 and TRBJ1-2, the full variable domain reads KAGVTQTPRYLIKTRGQQVTLSCSPISGHRSVSWYQQTPGQGLQFLFEYFSETQRNKGNFPGRFSGRQFSNSRSEMNVSTLELGDSALYLCASSLAVATGEGYTFGSGTRLTVV.

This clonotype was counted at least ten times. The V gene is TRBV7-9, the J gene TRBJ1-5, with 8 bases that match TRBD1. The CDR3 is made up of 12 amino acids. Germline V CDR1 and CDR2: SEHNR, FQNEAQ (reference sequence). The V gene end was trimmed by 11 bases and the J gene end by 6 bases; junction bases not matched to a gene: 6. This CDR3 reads CASGQGGQPQHF. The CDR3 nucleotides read TGTGCCTCTGGACAGGGCGGTCAGCCCCAGCATTTT.

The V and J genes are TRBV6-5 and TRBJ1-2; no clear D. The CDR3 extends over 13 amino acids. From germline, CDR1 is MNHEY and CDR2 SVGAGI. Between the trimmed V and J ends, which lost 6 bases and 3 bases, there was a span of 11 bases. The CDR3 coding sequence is TGTGCCAGCAGATCCGACAACGACTATGGCTACACCTTC. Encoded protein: CASRSDNDYGYTF.

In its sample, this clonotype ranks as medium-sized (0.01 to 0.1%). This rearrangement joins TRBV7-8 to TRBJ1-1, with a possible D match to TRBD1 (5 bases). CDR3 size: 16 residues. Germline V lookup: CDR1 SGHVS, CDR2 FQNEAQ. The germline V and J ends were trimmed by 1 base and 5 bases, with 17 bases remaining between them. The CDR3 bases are TGTGCCAGCAGCTTAGACGGGGGACCGGGGAGTACTGAAGCTTTCTTT. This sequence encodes CASSLDGGPGSTEAFF.

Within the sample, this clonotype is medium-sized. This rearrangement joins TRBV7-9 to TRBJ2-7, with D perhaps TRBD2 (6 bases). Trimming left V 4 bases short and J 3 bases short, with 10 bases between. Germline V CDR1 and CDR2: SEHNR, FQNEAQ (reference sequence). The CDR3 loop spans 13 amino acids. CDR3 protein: CASSSGLRYEQYF. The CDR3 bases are TGTGCCAGCAGCTCGGGACTTCGCTACGAGCAGTACTTC.

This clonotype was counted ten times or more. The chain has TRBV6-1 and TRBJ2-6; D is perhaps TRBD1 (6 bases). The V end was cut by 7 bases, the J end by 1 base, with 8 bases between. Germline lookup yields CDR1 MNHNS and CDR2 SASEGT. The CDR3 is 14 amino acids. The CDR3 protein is CASKQGSGANVLTF. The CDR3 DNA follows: TGTGCCAGCAAGCAGGGGTCTGGGGCCAACGTCCTGACTTTC.